The 21 T cell receptor beta chains given below trace back to one sample, sequenced in a study of identical twins. TCRdb itself ran the 5' RACE reads through MiXCR, one entry per CDR3 protein. The table shows 420,000 or so distinct CDR3 sequences, with less than 20% occurring only once. Sequencing was performed on naive T cells sorted from blood. Receptors originate from a man aged 50 or older in good health.

The chain combines TRBV11-2 with TRBJ2-2; 7 bases map to TRBD1. V was pared by 5 bases and J by 4 bases, with 10 bases of the junction left unmatched. Looked up from germline, CDR1 is SGHAT and CDR2 is FQNNGV. The CDR3 has 16 amino acids. For the CDR3, the DNA is TGTGCCAGCAGCCCAATAGACAGGGCGGGCACCGGGGAGCTGTTTTTT. It codes for CASSPIDRAGTGELFF.

CDR3 bases: TGTGCCAGCAGATTAAACCGGGACATCTCCTACGAGCAGTACTTC. Amino acids: CASRLNRDISYEQYF. This rearrangement joins TRBV6-2 or TRBV6-3 to TRBJ2-7; tentative D call: TRBD1 (6 bases). The CDR3 runs 15 residues. V lost 6 bases and J lost 0, with 15 bases in between. Per the germline V gene, CDR1 is MNHEY and CDR2 is SVGEGT.

The chain combines TRBV11-3 with TRBJ2-3; unclear D gene. Germline assignment: CDR1 SGHNT and CDR2 YENEEA. This CDR3 is built from 15 residues. Trimming left V 5 bases short and J 1 base short, with 13 bases between. CDR3 residues: CASSKMGFGTDTQYF. CDR3 DNA sequence: TGTGCCAGCAGCAAGATGGGGTTTGGCACAGATACGCAGTATTTT. Full variable domain (outside the CDR3, taken from reference TRBV11-3 and TRBJ2-3): EAGVVQSPRYKIIEKKQPVAFWCNPISGHNTLYWYLQNLGQGPELLIRYENEEAVDDSQLPKDRFSAERLKGVDSTLKIQPAELGDSAVYLCASSKMGFGTDTQYFGPGTRLTVL.

This clonotype has a count of ten or more. V and J are TRBV4-1 and TRBJ2-7; D could derive from TRBD1 or TRBD2 (5 bases each). Trimming shortened V by 1 base and J by 3 bases, and 13 bases separated the two germline ends. The CDR3 totals 15 residues. CDR1 MGHRA and CDR2 YSYEKL come from the germline V gene. CDR3 in amino acids: CASSQVPGTSYEQYF. CDR3 in DNA: TGCGCCAGCAGCCAAGTACCAGGGACGAGCTACGAGCAGTACTTC.

The gene calls are TRBV12-3 or TRBV12-4 and TRBJ2-1; D might be TRBD2 (7 bases). Trimming pared 4 bases from V and 3 bases from J, leaving 16 bases between. This CDR3 has 16 amino acids. The CDR3 reads CASSSGGGAGYNEQFF. CDR3 DNA sequence: TGTGCCAGCAGTTCGGGTGGGGGGGCTGGCTACAATGAGCAGTTCTTC.

The genes are TRBV7-9 and TRBJ1-1; D may be TRBD1 (5 bases). Trimming stripped 5 bases from V and 4 bases from J, with 14 bases between. The germline gives CDR1 SEHNR, CDR2 FQNEAQ (reference sequence). This CDR3 is 14 amino acids long. CDR3 sequence reads: CASSPHGAVTEAFF. DNA of the CDR3: TGTGCCAGCAGCCCCCACGGGGCGGTCACTGAAGCTTTCTTT.

This clonotype was observed a few times. The chain joins TRBV6-5 to TRBJ1-1; D is possibly TRBD1 (5 bases). The CDR3 totals 15 residues. The germline gives CDR1 MNHEY, CDR2 SVGAGI. V was trimmed by 0 bases and J by 4 bases, leaving 12 bases between them. For the CDR3, the DNA is TGTGCCAGCAGTTACTCCGGCAGGGCGGTCACTGAAGCTTTCTTT. Protein product: CASSYSGRAVTEAFF.

Note on this clonotype: One end of the junction fails to match germline, which may point to a read error. The chain carries TRBV20-1 and TRBJ2-5; the D gene is possibly TRBD1 (6 bases). CDR3 length: 13 residues. CDR1 is DFQATT and CDR2 is SNEGSKA in the germline V gene (reference sequence). DNA of the CDR3: TGCAGTGCTACCCGGACAGCACAAGAGACCCAGTGCTTC. As protein: CSATRTAQETQCF.

This clonotype was counted at least ten times. The CDR3 DNA reads as TGTGCCATCAGATCCGATAGCGGGGGGGCTCGGAATGAGCAGTTCTTC. It is translated as CAIRSDSGGARNEQFF. The chain combines TRBV10-3 with TRBJ2-1; 11 nucleotides agree with TRBD2. With V trimmed by 6 bases and J by 7 bases, 11 bases remained unmatched. The CDR3 totals 16 residues. Per germline, CDR1 ENHRY and CDR2 SYGVKD.

This clonotype was found many times. The chain recombines TRBV5-6 with TRBJ2-3; no clear D. The CDR3 spans 13 residues. Per the germline V gene, CDR1 is SGHDT and CDR2 is YYEEEE. Trimming removed 0 bases at V and 2 bases at J, with 4 bases between. DNA of the CDR3: TGTGCCAGCAGCTTGGGGACCACAGATACGCAGTATTTT. Encoded protein: CASSLGTTDTQYF.

This clonotype was seen only a few times. The chain joins TRBV6-1 to TRBJ2-4; D unclear. Trimming pared 8 bases from V and 9 bases from J, leaving 23 bases between. This CDR3 is 15 amino acids long. The germline gives CDR1 MNHNS, CDR2 SASEGT. DNA for the CDR3: TGTGCCAGCTCTCTTTCTACCCGTCTCCCTGGCATTCAGTACTTC. Its translation is CASSLSTRLPGIQYF.

This clonotype was picked up a small number of times. J is TRBJ2-2 and V is TRBV20-1; 14 bases agree with TRBD2. The trim removed 1 base at V and 4 bases at J, leaving 2 bases unmatched. This CDR3 comprises 16 residues. Germline lookup yields CDR1 DFQATT and CDR2 SNEGSKA (reference sequence). The CDR3 sequence is CSARGGLAGGTGELFF. In DNA, the CDR3 is TGCAGTGCTAGAGGTGGACTAGCGGGGGGCACCGGGGAGCTGTTTTTT.

CDR3 in amino acids: CASSLGSPDTQYF. The CDR3 DNA reads as TGCGCCAGCAGCTTGGGTAGTCCAGATACGCAGTATTTT. The chain has TRBV5-1 and TRBJ2-3; no clear D gene. The V gene lost 0 bases and the J gene lost 4 bases, with 6 bases spanning the gap. The CDR3 contains 13 residues. Germline CDR1 reads SGHRS; CDR2 reads YFSETQ.

The rearrangement uses TRBV15 and TRBJ2-2; D may be TRBD2 (5 bases). Trimming pared 2 bases from V and 3 bases from J, leaving 7 bases between. The CDR3 is 14 residues long. The germline V gene encodes CDR1 LNHNV and CDR2 YYDKDF (reference sequence). The CDR3 is CATSRPDYTGELFF. CDR3 nucleotide sequence: TGTGCCACCAGCAGACCGGACTACACCGGGGAGCTGTTTTTT.

The CDR3: CASSSGTLKETQYF. CDR3 sequence (DNA): TGTGCCAGTAGTAGCGGGACACTAAAAGAGACCCAGTACTTC. The gene calls are TRBV19 and TRBJ2-5; D may match TRBD1 or TRBD2 (6 bases each). Trimming left V 4 bases short and J 3 bases short, with 12 bases between. This CDR3 region has 14 residues. Germline CDR1 and CDR2: LNHDA and SQIVND (reference sequence). Full variable domain (missing parts from reference TRBV19 and TRBJ2-5): DGGITQSPKYLFRKEGQNVTLSCEQNLNHDAMYWYRQDPGQGLRLIYYSQIVNDFQKGDIAEGYSVSREKKESFPLTVTSAQKNPTAFYLCASSSGTLKETQYFGPGTRLLVL.

The chain combines TRBV20-1 with TRBJ2-5; the D call may be TRBD1 or TRBD2 (5 bases each). Trimming took 1 base from V and 6 from J, leaving 15 bases between them. Germline V gene lookup returns CDR1 DFQATT and CDR2 SNEGSKA (reference sequence). This CDR3 is built from 14 residues. The CDR3 reads CSARVGGGSQTQYF. CDR3 coding DNA: TGCAGTGCTAGAGTTGGTGGGGGTTCACAGACCCAGTACTTC.

The CDR3 loop reads CASIAPGRFYNEQFF. The CDR3 DNA follows: TGTGCCAGCATCGCCCCGGGGCGGTTCTACAATGAGCAGTTCTTC. V is TRBV12-3 or TRBV12-4 and J is TRBJ2-1; tentatively, D is TRBD1 or TRBD2 (5 bases each). Trimming left V 7 bases short and J 3 bases short, with 16 bases between. CDR3 length: 15 amino acids.

The V gene is TRBV27, the J gene TRBJ2-4, with 9 nucleotides matching TRBD1. V was clipped by 6 bases and J by 9 bases; unmatched bases: 6. Per the germline V gene, CDR1 is MNHEY and CDR2 is SMNVEV (reference sequence). The CDR3 covers 13 residues. CDR3 nucleotide sequence: TGTGCCAGCAGCCGACAGGGGGTCGGCATTCAGTACTTC. Translating gives CASSRQGVGIQYF.

This clonotype was found a few times. V is TRBV5-1 and J is TRBJ2-2; 11 bases map to TRBD2. Germline V gene sequence: CDR1 SGHRS, CDR2 YFSETQ. V was pared by 4 bases and J by 2 bases, with 7 bases of the junction left unmatched. The CDR3 is made up of 17 amino acids. In nucleotides, the CDR3 is TGCGCCAGCAGCCGGACTAGCGGGCTTTATAACACCGGGGAGCTGTTTTTT. The encoded protein is CASSRTSGLYNTGELFF.

This clonotype turned up a few times. The chain recombines TRBV27 with TRBJ2-6; unclear D gene. There are 16 residues in the CDR3. The germline V and J ends were trimmed by 4 bases and 3 bases, with 13 bases remaining between them. The germline V gene has CDR1 MNHEY and CDR2 SMNVEV (reference sequence). In DNA form, the CDR3 reads TGTGCCAGCAGTTCCCTCGGTTCAGGTGGGGCCAACGTCCTGACTTTC. It yields the protein CASSSLGSGGANVLTF.

This clonotype was found many times. V usage is TRBV5-1 and J usage is TRBJ2-7, with TRBD2 as a possible D gene (6 bases). V lost 5 bases and J lost 6, with 12 bases in between. The CDR3 loop spans 12 amino acids. The germline V gene has CDR1 SGHRS and CDR2 YFSETQ. Here the CDR3 DNA reads TGCGCCAGCAGGACTAGAAGGGGCGAGCAGTACTTC. It translates to CASRTRRGEQYF.